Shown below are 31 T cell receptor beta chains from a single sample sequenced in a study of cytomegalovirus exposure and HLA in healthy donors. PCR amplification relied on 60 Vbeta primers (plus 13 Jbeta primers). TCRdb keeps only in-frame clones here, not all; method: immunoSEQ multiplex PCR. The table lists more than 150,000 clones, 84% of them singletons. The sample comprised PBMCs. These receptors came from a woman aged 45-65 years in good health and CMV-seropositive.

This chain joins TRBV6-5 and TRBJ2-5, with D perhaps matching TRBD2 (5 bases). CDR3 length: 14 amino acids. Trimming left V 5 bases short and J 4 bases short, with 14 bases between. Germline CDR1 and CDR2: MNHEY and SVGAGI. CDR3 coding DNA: TGTGCCAGCAGTCCACCGGGATACCGAGAGACCCAGTACTTC. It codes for CASSPPGYRETQYF.

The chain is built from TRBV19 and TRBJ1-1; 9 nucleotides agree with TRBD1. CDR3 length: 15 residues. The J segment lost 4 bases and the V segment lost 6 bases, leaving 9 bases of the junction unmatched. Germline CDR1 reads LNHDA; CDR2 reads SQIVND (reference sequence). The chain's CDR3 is CASRPGTGLATEAFF. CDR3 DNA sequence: TGTGCCAGTAGGCCCGGGACAGGGCTGGCCACTGAAGCTTTCTTT. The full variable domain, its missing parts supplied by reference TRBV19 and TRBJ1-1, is DGGITQSPKYLFRKEGQNVTLSCEQNLNHDAMYWYRQDPGQGLRLIYYSQIVNDFQKGDIAEGYSVSREKKESFPLTVTSAQKNPTAFYLCASRPGTGLATEAFFGQGTRLTVV.

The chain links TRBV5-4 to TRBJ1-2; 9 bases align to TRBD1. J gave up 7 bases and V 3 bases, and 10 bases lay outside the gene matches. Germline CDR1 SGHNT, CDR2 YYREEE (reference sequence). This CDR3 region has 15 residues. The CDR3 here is CASSSPGQGDFGYTF. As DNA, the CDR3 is TGTGCCAGCAGCTCACCGGGACAGGGTGATTTTGGCTACACCTTC. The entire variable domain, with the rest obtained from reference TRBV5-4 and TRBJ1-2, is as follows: ETGVTQSPTHLIKTRGQQVTLRCSSQSGHNTVSWYQQALGQGPQFIFQYYREEENGRGNFPPRFSGLQFPNYSSELNVNALELDDSALYLCASSSPGQGDFGYTFGSGTRLTVV.

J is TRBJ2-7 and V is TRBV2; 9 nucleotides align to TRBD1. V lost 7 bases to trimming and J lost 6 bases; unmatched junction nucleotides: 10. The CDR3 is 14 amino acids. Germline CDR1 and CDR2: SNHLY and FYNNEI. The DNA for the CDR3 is TGTGCCAGCAACCGGGACAGGGAGGGGATCGAGCAGTACTTC. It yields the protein CASNRDREGIEQYF.

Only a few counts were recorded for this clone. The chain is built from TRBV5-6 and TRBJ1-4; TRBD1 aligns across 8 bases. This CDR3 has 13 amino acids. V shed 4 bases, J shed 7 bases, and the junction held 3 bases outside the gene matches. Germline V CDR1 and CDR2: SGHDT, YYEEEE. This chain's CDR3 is CASSAGGVEKLFF. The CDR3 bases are TGTGCCAGCAGCGCAGGGGGCGTTGAAAAACTGTTTTTT.

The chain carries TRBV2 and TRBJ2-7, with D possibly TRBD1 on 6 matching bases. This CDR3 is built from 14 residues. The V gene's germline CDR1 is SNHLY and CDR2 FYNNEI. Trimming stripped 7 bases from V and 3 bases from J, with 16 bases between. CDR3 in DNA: TGTGCCAGCATCAGGGGCTCCAGCGGCTACGAGCAGTACTTC. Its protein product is CASIRGSSGYEQYF.

The CDR3 coding sequence is TGTGCCATCAGTGAAGGGGACAAATTCAGCAATCAGCCCCAGCATTTT. Protein sequence: CAISEGDKFSNQPQHF. V gene TRBV10-3 combines with J gene TRBJ1-5, with D tentatively TRBD1 (6 bases). The ends were cut back, 3 bases at V and 1 base at J, with 13 bases in the middle. The CDR3 totals 16 residues. Germline V gene lookup returns CDR1 ENHRY and CDR2 SYGVKD.

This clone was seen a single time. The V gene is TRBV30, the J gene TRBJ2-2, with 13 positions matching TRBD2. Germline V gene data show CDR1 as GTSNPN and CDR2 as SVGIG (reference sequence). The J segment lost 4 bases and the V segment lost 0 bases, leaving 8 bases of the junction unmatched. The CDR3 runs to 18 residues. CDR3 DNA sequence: TGTGCCTGGAGTGTACGACTAGCGGGGGGTACGGGCACCGGGGAGCTGTTTTTT. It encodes CAWSVRLAGGTGTGELFF.

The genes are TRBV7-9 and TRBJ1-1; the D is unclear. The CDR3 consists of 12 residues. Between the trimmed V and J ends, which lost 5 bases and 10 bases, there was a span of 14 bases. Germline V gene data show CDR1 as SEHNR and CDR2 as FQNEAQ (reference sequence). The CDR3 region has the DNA TGTGCCAGCAGCAGAGACGGGGAGAGAGCTTTCTTT. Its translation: CASSRDGERAFF.

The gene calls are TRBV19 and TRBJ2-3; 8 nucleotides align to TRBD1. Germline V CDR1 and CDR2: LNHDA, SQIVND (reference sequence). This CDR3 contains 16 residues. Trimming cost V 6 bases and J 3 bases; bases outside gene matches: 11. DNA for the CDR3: TGTGCCAGTAGCTATGGGAGGCAGGGGGCAACAGATACGCAGTATTTT. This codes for CASSYGRQGATDTQYF.

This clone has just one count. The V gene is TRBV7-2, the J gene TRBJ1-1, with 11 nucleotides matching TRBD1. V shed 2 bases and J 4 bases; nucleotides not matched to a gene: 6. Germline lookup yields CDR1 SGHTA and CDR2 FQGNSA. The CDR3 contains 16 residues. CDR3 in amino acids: CASSLTLGTGGTEAFF. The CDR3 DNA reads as TGTGCCAGCAGCTTAACATTGGGGACAGGGGGCACTGAAGCTTTCTTT.

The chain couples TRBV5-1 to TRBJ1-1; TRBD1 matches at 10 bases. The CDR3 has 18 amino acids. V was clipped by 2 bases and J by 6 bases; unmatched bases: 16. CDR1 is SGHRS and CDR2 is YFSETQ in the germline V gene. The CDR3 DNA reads TGCGCCAGCAGCTTACGCTCCGGGACAGGGGATCTTGGTTCTGAAGCTTTCTTT. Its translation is CASSLRSGTGDLGSEAFF.

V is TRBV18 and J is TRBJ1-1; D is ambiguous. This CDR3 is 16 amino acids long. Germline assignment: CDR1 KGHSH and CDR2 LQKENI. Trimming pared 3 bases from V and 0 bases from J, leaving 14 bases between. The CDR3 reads CASSPVSRDMNTEAFF. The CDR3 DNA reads TGTGCCAGCTCACCGGTGTCCCGTGACATGAACACTGAAGCTTTCTTT.

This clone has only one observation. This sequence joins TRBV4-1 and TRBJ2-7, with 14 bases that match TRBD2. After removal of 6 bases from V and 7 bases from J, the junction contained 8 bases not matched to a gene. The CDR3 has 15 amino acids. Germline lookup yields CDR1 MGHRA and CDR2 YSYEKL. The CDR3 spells CASSPGLAGAGEQYF. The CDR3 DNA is TGCGCCAGCAGTCCGGGACTAGCGGGGGCCGGGGAGCAGTACTTC.

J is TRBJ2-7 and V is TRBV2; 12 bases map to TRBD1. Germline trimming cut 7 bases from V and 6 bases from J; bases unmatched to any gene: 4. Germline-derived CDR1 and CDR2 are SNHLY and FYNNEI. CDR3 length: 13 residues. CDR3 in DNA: TGTGCCAGCACCGGGACAGGGGGCGGCGAGCAGTACTTC. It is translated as CASTGTGGGEQYF.

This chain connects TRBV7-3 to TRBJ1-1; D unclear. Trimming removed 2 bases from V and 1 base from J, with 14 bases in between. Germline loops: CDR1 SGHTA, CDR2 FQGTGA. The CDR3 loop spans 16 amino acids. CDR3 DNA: TGTGCCAGCAGCTTAGAAGTTCTAACAGCGAACACTGAAGCTTTCTTT. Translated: CASSLEVLTANTEAFF.

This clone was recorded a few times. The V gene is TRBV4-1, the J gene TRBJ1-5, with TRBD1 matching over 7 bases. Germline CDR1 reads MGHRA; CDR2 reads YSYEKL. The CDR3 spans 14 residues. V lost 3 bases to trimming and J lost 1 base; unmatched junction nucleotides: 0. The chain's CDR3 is CASSQGQSNQPQHF. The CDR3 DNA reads TGCGCCAGCAGCCAGGGACAGAGCAATCAGCCCCAGCATTTT.

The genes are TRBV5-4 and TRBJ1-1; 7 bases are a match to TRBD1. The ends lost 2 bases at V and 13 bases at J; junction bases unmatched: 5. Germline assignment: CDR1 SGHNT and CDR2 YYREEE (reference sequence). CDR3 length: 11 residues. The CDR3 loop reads CASSLGGGNFF. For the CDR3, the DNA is TGTGCCAGCAGCTTAGGGGGCGGAAATTTCTTT.

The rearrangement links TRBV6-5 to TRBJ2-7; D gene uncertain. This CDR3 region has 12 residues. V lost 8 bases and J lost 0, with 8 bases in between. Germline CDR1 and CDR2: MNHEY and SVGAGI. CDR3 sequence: CASGDNSYEQYF. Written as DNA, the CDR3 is TGTGCCAGCGGCGACAACTCCTACGAGCAGTACTTC.

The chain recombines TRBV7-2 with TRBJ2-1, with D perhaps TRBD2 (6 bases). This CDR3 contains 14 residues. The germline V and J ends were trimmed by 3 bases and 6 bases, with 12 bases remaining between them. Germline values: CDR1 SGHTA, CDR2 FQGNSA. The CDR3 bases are TGTGCCAGCAGCTTTTACGTGGGAGGCAATGAGCAGTTCTTC. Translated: CASSFYVGGNEQFF.

The CDR3 region is CASSVEASGGDTQYF. The CDR3 DNA is TGTGCCAGCAGCGTAGAGGCTAGCGGGGGAGATACGCAGTATTTT. The chain joins TRBV9 to TRBJ2-3; 10 positions agree with TRBD2. J was trimmed by 5 bases and V by 0 bases; bases with no gene match: 3. This CDR3 has 15 amino acids. Germline assignment: CDR1 SGDLS and CDR2 YYNGEE.

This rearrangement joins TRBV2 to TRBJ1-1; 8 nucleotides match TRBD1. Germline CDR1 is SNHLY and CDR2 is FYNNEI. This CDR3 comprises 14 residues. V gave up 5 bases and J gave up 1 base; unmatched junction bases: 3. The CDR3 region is CASSFTGGNTEAFF. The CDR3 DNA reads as TGTGCCAGCAGTTTCACAGGGGGGAACACTGAAGCTTTCTTT.

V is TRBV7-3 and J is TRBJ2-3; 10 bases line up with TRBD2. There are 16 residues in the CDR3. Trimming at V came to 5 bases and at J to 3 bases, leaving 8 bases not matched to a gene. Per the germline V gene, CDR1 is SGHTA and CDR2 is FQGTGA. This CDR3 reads CASSPRPSGGTDTQYF. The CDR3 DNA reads TGTGCCAGCAGCCCCCGCCCTAGCGGGGGAACAGATACGCAGTATTTT.

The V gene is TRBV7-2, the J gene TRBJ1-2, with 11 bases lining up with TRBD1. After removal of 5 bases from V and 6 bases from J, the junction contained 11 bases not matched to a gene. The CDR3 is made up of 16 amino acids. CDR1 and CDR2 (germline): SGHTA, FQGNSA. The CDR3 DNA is TGTGCCAGCAGCCGAGGACAGGGGGCGCCGGAGGATGGCTACACCTTC. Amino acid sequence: CASSRGQGAPEDGYTF.

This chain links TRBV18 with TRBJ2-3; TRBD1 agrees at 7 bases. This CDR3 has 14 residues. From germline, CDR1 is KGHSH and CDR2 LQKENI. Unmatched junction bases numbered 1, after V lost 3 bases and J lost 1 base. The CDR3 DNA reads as TGTGCCAGCTCACCTACAGGGGGCACAGATACGCAGTATTTT. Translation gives CASSPTGGTDTQYF.

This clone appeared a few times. CDR3 sequence: CASRPRNTGELFF. The CDR3 DNA reads TGTGCCAGCAGACCCAGAAACACCGGGGAGCTGTTTTTT. V and J are TRBV6-1 and TRBJ2-2; D remains unclear. Per germline, CDR1 MNHNS and CDR2 SASEGT. With 6 bases removed from V and 2 bases from J, the gap between germline ends came to 7 bases. The CDR3 totals 13 residues.

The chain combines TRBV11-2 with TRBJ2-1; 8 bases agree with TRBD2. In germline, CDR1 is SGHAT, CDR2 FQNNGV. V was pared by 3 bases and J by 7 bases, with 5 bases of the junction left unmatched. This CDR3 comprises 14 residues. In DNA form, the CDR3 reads TGTGCCAGCAGCTTGGGACTAGGGGGGAATGAGCAGTTCTTC. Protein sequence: CASSLGLGGNEQFF.

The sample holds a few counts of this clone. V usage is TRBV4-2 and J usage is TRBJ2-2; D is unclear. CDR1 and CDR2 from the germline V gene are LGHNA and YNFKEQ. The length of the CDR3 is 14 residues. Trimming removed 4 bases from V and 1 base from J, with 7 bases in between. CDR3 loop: CASSLRRNTGELFF. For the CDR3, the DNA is TGTGCCAGCAGCCTGCGAAGGAACACCGGGGAGCTGTTTTTT.

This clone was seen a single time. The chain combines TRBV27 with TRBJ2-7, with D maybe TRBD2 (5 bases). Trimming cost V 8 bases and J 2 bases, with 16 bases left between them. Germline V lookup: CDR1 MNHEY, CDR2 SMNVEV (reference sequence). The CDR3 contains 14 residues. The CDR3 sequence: CASPGDPEAYEQYF. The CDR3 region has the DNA TGTGCCAGCCCCGGGGATCCTGAAGCCTACGAGCAGTACTTC.

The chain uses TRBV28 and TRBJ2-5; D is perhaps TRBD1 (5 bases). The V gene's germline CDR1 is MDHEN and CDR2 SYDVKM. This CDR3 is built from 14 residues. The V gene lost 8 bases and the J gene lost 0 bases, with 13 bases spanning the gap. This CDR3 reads CASGPDSYQETQYF. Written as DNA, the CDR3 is TGTGCCAGCGGGCCCGACAGCTACCAAGAGACCCAGTACTTC.

In nucleotides, the CDR3 is TGTGCCAGCAGTGAAGGGGCGGGGGCCAACAATCAGCCCCAGCATTTT. Translated, it gives CASSEGAGANNQPQHF. The rearrangement joins TRBV6-1 to TRBJ1-5, with D maybe TRBD1 (6 bases). Looked up from germline, CDR1 is MNHNS and CDR2 is SASEGT. V was cut by 1 base and J by 3 bases, with 13 bases left in between. The CDR3 has 16 residues.